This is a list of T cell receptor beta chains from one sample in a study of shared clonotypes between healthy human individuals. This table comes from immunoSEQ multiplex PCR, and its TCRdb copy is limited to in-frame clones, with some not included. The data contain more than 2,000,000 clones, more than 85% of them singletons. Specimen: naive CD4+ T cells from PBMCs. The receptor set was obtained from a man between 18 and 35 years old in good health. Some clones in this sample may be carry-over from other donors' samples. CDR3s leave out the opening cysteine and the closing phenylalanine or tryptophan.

CDR3aa: ASSVDEGDGTEAF
v_gene: TRBV9
j_gene: TRBJ1-1

CDR3aa: ASSGGLAGPDTQY
v_gene: TRBV9
j_gene: TRBJ2-3

CDR3aa: ASSILGMSQY
v_gene: TRBV28
j_gene: TRBJ2-7

CDR3aa: ASSDRDGFKLF
v_gene: TRBV2
j_gene: TRBJ1-4

CDR3aa: ASSFVQGNNQPQH
v_gene: TRBV28
j_gene: TRBJ1-5

CDR3aa: ASSPVETGGYEQY
v_gene: TRBV27
j_gene: TRBJ2-7

CDR3aa: ASSAGVGEQY
v_gene: TRBV9
j_gene: TRBJ2-7

CDR3aa: ASSLVRAQNTGELF
v_gene: TRBV5-1
j_gene: TRBJ2-2

CDR3aa: ASSSQGGNTIY
v_gene: TRBV11-3
j_gene: TRBJ1-3

CDR3aa: ASTRTGMGGELF
v_gene: TRBV9
j_gene: TRBJ2-2

CDR3aa: ASSIVGQGALYQETQY
v_gene: TRBV19
j_gene: TRBJ2-5

CDR3aa: ASSLDGTISTGELF
v_gene: TRBV7-2
j_gene: TRBJ2-2

CDR3aa: ASSLLAGAYEQY
v_gene: TRBV28
j_gene: TRBJ2-7

CDR3aa: ASNPGRGLTYEQY
v_gene: TRBV28
j_gene: TRBJ2-7

CDR3aa: ASSLNGGQPQH
v_gene: TRBV5-1
j_gene: TRBJ1-5

CDR3aa: ANGLAGSSTGELF
v_gene: TRBV6-1
j_gene: TRBJ2-2

CDR3aa: ASSQGRGRTGELF
v_gene: TRBV14
j_gene: TRBJ2-2

CDR3aa: ASSFSGEGTNEKLF
v_gene: TRBV5-5
j_gene: TRBJ1-4

CDR3aa: ASSVTGMVRTYNEQF
v_gene: TRBV28
j_gene: TRBJ2-1

CDR3aa: ASSFSSPDTGELF
v_gene: TRBV7-9
j_gene: TRBJ2-2

CDR3aa: ASSLNANYGYT
v_gene: TRBV7-2
j_gene: TRBJ1-2

CDR3aa: ASSPWTGGGRTQPQH
v_gene: TRBV18
j_gene: TRBJ1-5

CDR3aa: ASRKTGEDTQY
v_gene: TRBV19
j_gene: TRBJ2-3

CDR3aa: ASSPLTVETQY
v_gene: TRBV7-8
j_gene: TRBJ2-5

CDR3aa: ASSLAASFNYGYT
v_gene: TRBV5-1
j_gene: TRBJ1-2

CDR3aa: ASSVNRGRSGNTIY
v_gene: TRBV7-8
j_gene: TRBJ1-3

CDR3aa: ASSGTYSGSQETQY
v_gene: TRBV5-6
j_gene: TRBJ2-5

CDR3aa: ASSLVTGTLEKLF
v_gene: TRBV5-1
j_gene: TRBJ1-4

CDR3aa: ASSPYQGAVQPQH
v_gene: TRBV18
j_gene: TRBJ1-5

CDR3aa: ASSFDSLAEAF
v_gene: TRBV7-3
j_gene: TRBJ1-1

CDR3aa: ASSEQAFGQY
v_gene: TRBV10-1
j_gene: TRBJ2-7

CDR3aa: ASSESKGGARQF
v_gene: TRBV10-1
j_gene: TRBJ2-1

CDR3aa: ASSPTGARYTEAF
v_gene: TRBV18
j_gene: TRBJ1-1

CDR3aa: ASSPGPLVDQPQH
v_gene: TRBV5-4
j_gene: TRBJ1-5

CDR3aa: ASSGGLAGVSEQY
v_gene: TRBV7-2
j_gene: TRBJ2-7

CDR3aa: ASSIWTPRRYGYT
v_gene: TRBV28
j_gene: TRBJ1-2

CDR3aa: ASSLKDRGNTIY
v_gene: TRBV7-9
j_gene: TRBJ1-3

CDR3aa: ASSLNRQATEAF
v_gene: TRBV6-5
j_gene: TRBJ1-1

CDR3aa: ASSSLGRFYGYT
v_gene: TRBV27
j_gene: TRBJ1-2

CDR3aa: ASSPPGIVLAGTGELF
v_gene: TRBV5-4
j_gene: TRBJ2-2

CDR3aa: ASSVTGVNEQF
v_gene: TRBV6-1
j_gene: TRBJ2-1

CDR3aa: ASSLSGTATYEQY
v_gene: TRBV11-2
j_gene: TRBJ2-7

CDR3aa: ASSLATSGAKDSGANVLT
v_gene: TRBV5-1
j_gene: TRBJ2-6

CDR3aa: ASSFSWPGGAKLF
v_gene: TRBV27
j_gene: TRBJ1-4